This TCR beta chain was identified during a study of blood T cell repertoires in COVID-19. Across the whole study: Specimens from acute and convalescent COVID-19 originated in the United States, Italy and Spain. T cells, B-cell-depleted T cells, or PBMCs supplied cDNA or gDNA.

The germline V and J ends were trimmed by 0 bases and 2 bases, with 13 bases remaining between them. This CDR3 is built from 16 residues. The germline V gene has CDR1 LGHDT and CDR2 YNNKEL (reference sequence). In the authors' workflow: Reference gene primer amplification gave nucleated cell count estimates. Some clones are missing from TCRdb's copy, which holds only in-frame ones; the method was immunoSEQ multiplex PCR. The V and J calls and the clone size are those of that table, but D and trimming were determined from the DNA. The data show around 250,000 clones, approximately 87% seen once. V and J are TRBV3-1 (or the pseudogene TRBV3-2) and TRBJ1-2; tentatively, D is TRBD1 (6 bases). What was sequenced was peripheral blood. The sequence was collected from a man in his 60s with acute or convalescent COVID-19. CDR3 in DNA: TGTGCCAGCAGCCAAGATTCCCAGGGGAAAAACTATGGCTACACCTTC. Protein: CASSQDSQGKNYGYTF.